Here is one T cell receptor beta chain with its context. Per the study methods: Reference gene primers were amplified, and this amplification served to estimate nucleated cell counts. Libraries were prepared by immunoSEQ multiplex PCR; TCRdb keeps only in-frame clonotypes and omits some of them. V, J and clone size are those of that table, while D and trimming were read from the DNA. Of approximately 360,000 clones listed, around 89% are singletons. The data stem from a study of blood T cell repertoires in COVID-19. The overall study: From the United States, Italy and Spain came samples of acute and convalescent COVID-19. The analysed material was cDNA or gDNA that came from T cells, B-cell-depleted T cells, or PBMCs.

This clonotype was obtained from a man aged 35-49 years with acute or convalescent COVID-19. The sequenced sample was peripheral blood.

CDR3 nucleotide sequence: TGCGCCAGCTCCCACACCCTAGCGGGGGAGGCCGGGGAGCTGTTTTTT. This sequence encodes CASSHTLAGEAGELFF. This chain connects TRBV23-1 to TRBJ2-2, with 10 bases lining up with TRBD2. TRBV23-1 is identified as an open reading frame with a role that is uncertain. The CDR3 has 16 amino acids. Trimming took 8 bases from V and 6 from J; bases not matched to a gene: 12.